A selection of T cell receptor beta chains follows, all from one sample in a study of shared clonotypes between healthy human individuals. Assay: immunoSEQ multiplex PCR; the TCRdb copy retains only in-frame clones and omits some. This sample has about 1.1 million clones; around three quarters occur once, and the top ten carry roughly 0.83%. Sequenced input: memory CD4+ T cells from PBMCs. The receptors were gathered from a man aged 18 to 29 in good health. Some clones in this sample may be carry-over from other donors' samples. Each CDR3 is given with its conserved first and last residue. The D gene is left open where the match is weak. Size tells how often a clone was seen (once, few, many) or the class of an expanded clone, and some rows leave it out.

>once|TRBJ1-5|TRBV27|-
CASRGRGSNQPQHF
TGTGCCAGTAGGGGTCGGGGCAGCAATCAGCCCCAGCATTTT
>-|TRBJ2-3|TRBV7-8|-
CASSLGRASTDTQYF
TGTGCCAGCAGCTTGGGTCGGGCGAGCACAGATACGCAGTATTTT
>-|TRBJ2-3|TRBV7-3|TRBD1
CASRFGTDDTQYF
TGTGCCAGCAGGTTCGGGACAGACGATACGCAGTATTTT
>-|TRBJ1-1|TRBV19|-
CASSPTGRYMNTEAFF
TGTGCCAGTAGTCCCACGGGCCGTTATATGAACACTGAAGCTTTCTTT
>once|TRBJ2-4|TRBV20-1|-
CSARDPGIQYF
TGCAGTGCTAGAGACCCCGGGATTCAGTACTTC
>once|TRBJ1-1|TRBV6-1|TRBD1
CASSGPGGANTEAFF
TGTGCCAGCAGTGGACCAGGGGGCGCGAACACTGAAGCTTTCTTT
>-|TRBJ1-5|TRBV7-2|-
CASSFSGNQPQHF
TGTGCCAGCAGCTTTTCGGGGAATCAGCCCCAGCATTTT
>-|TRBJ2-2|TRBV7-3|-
CASSVLGPGRGPGELFF
TGTGCCAGCAGCGTATTGGGGCCGGGGCGCGGGCCCGGGGAGCTGTTTTTT
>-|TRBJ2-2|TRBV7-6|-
CASSLNAGELFF
TGTGCCAGCAGCTTAAACGCCGGGGAGCTGTTTTTT
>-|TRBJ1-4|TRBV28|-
CASSPTVGTIEKLFF
TGTGCCAGCAGTCCGACGGTGGGCACTATCGAAAAACTGTTTTTT
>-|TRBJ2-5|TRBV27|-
CASSLKSSQETQYF
TGTGCCAGCAGTTTAAAATCAAGCCAAGAGACCCAGTACTTC
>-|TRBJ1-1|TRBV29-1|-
CSVRLGTEAFF
TGCAGCGTTCGACTTGGCACTGAAGCTTTCTTT
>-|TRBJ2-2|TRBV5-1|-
CASTKQTLAGSGELFF
TGCGCCAGCACCAAACAGACCCTCGCCGGGTCCGGGGAGCTGTTTTTT
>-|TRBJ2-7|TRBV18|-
CASSYGTLDNYEQYF
TGTGCCAGCTCTTACGGGACACTGGATAACTACGAGCAGTACTTC
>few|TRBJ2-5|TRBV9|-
CASSLRGQETQYF
TGTGCCAGCAGCCTAAGGGGTCAAGAGACCCAGTACTTC
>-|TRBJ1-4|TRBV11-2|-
CASSLDTGIYEKLFF
TGTGCCAGCAGCCTCGACACTGGAATATATGAAAAACTGTTTTTT
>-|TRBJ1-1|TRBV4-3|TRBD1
CASSRAQGRTGRVSNTEAFF
TGCGCCAGCAGCCGGGCCCAGGGGAGGACAGGAAGGGTATCGAACACTGAAGCTTTCTTT
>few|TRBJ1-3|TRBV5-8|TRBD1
CASSRDRGGNTIYF
TGTGCCAGCAGCCGAGACAGGGGAGGAAACACCATATATTTT
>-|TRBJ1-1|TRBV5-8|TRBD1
CASHRGHTEAFF
TGTGCCAGTCACAGGGGGCACACTGAAGCTTTCTTT
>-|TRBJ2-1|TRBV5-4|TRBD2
CASSTGGPSGKQFF
TGTGCCAGCAGCACGGGAGGCCCTAGCGGGAAGCAGTTCTTC
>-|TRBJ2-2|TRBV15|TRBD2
CATSKTETSGNTGELFF
TGTGCCACCAGCAAAACCGAGACTAGCGGTAACACCGGGGAGCTGTTTTTT
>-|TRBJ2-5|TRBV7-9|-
CASSLVRTVETQYF
TGTGCCAGCAGCTTAGTCCGAACAGTAGAGACCCAGTACTTC
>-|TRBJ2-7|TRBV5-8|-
CASSLGVALTYEQYF
TGTGCCAGCAGCTTGGGAGTGGCCTTAACCTACGAGCAGTACTTC
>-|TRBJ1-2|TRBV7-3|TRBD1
CASSTTHRGGGYTF
TGTGCCAGCAGCACCACCCACAGGGGAGGTGGCTACACCTTC
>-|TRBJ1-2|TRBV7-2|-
CASSLGMGGLNYGYTF
TGTGCCAGCAGCTTAGGAATGGGCGGATTGAACTATGGCTACACCTTC
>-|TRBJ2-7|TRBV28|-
CASSFLGSRDYEQYF
TGTGCCAGCAGCTTTCTGGGGAGCAGGGACTACGAGCAGTACTTC
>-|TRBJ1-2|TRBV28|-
CASSRTVVGGYTF
TGTGCCAGCAGCCGGACCGTCGTTGGGGGCTACACCTTC
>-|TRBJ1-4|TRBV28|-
CASRGGTVPEKLFF
TGTGCCAGCAGGGGGGGGACGGTACCAGAAAAACTGTTTTTT
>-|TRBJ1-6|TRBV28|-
CASSLGRVVGNSPLHF
TGTGCCAGCAGTTTAGGGCGGGTCGTAGGCAATTCACCCCTCCACTTT
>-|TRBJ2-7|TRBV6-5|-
CASSPFRIRDYEQYF
TGTGCCAGCAGTCCTTTTCGGATCCGAGACTACGAGCAGTACTTC
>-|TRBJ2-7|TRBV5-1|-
CASSLTAYEQYF
TGCGCCAGCAGCTTGACAGCCTACGAGCAGTACTTC
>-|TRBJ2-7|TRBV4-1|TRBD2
CASSQEGDYYEQYF
TGCGCCAGCAGCCAAGAAGGGGACTATTACGAGCAGTACTTC
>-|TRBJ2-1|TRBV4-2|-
CASSQVGSQQGNEQFF
TGTGCCAGCAGCCAAGTCGGCTCACAACAGGGCAATGAGCAGTTCTTC
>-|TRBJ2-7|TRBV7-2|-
CASSTMGYEQYF
TGTGCCAGCAGCACAATGGGCTACGAGCAGTACTTC
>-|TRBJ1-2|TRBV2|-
CASREAGEGYTF
TGTGCCAGCAGGGAGGCCGGGGAGGGCTACACCTTC
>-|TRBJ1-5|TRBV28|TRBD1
CASRTGRQGSNQPQHF
TGTGCCAGCAGAACCGGAAGACAGGGGAGCAATCAGCCCCAGCATTTT
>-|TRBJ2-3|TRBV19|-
CASSIPLTDTQYF
TGTGCCAGTAGTATACCCCTCACAGATACGCAGTATTTT
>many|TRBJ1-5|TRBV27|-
CASSPRDGRNQPQHF
TGTGCCAGCAGTCCAAGGGACGGCCGCAATCAGCCCCAGCATTTT
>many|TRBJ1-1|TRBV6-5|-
CASSYRGSEAFF
TGTGCCAGCAGTTATCGGGGGAGTGAAGCTTTCTTT
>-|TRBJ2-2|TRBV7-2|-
CASSLRQGPDGELFF
TGTGCCAGCAGCTTACGCCAGGGTCCCGACGGGGAGCTGTTTTTT
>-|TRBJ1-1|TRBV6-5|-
CASSSREEAFF
TGTGCCAGCAGTTCTAGGGAGGAAGCTTTCTTT
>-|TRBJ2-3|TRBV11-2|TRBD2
CASSLRSSGTSSTDTQYF
TGTGCCAGCAGCCTCCGGTCTAGCGGAACCTCTAGCACAGATACGCAGTATTTT
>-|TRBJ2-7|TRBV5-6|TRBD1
CASSFWDRTYEQYF
TGTGCCAGCAGCTTCTGGGACAGGACCTACGAGCAGTACTTC
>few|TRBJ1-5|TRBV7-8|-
CASSRLMGGGGDQPQHF
TGTGCCAGCAGCCGATTAATGGGGGGCGGGGGAGATCAGCCCCAGCATTTT
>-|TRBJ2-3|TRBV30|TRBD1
CAWSGQGSRTDTQYF
TGTGCCTGGAGCGGACAGGGGAGCAGAACAGATACGCAGTATTTT
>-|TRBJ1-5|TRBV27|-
CASSPLGGTQHF
TGTGCCAGCAGTCCTTTGGGGGGAACCCAGCATTTT
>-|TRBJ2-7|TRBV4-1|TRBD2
CASSQGSSGNYEQYF
TGCGCCAGCAGCCAAGGCTCTAGCGGGAACTACGAGCAGTACTTC
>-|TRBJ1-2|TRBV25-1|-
CASSRGEGYTF
TGTGCCAGCTCTCGCGGAGAGGGCTACACCTTC
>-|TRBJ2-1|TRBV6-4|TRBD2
CASSDSGLAEGGEQFF
TGTGCCAGCAGTGACTCGGGACTAGCGGAGGGGGGTGAGCAGTTCTTC
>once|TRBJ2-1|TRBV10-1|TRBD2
CASSLAGGSYNEQFF
TGCGCCAGCAGTTTAGCGGGAGGATCCTACAATGAGCAGTTCTTC
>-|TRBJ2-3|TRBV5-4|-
CASSFGLPADTQYF
TGTGCCAGCAGCTTTGGACTACCCGCGGATACGCAGTATTTT
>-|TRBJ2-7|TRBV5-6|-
CASSSLRGAGNYEQYF
TGTGCCAGCAGCTCCCTGCGCGGGGCTGGTAACTACGAGCAGTACTTC
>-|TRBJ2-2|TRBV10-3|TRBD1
CAINTDRGANTGELFF
TGTGCCATCAACACGGACAGGGGCGCGAACACCGGGGAGCTGTTTTTT
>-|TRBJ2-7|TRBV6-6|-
CASSYSGQGIGEQYF
TGTGCCAGCAGTTACTCGGGGCAGGGAATCGGGGAGCAGTACTTC
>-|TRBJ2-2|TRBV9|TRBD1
CASGGQARLGTGELFF
TGTGCCAGCGGAGGACAGGCGAGATTGGGGACCGGGGAGCTGTTTTTT